This is a list of T cell receptor beta chains from one sample in a study of blood T cell repertoires in COVID-19. The protocol was immunoSEQ multiplex PCR, while the TCRdb copy is restricted to in-frame clones and leaves out a portion. In the table there are 150,000 or so clones, more than 85% of which are singletons. Sequenced sample: PBMCs or T cells enriched from blood (not recorded which). The receptor source for this set is a human donor with acute COVID-19. The donor label of this sample is uncertain. Both conserved end residues are part of each CDR3. The order of the fields is J gene, clone size, V gene, D gene, CDR3 protein, CDR3 DNA. The D gene is left open where the match is weak. The size of a clone is reported for some rows only, either as once, few or many, or as a class for expanded clones.

TRBJ2-5 - TRBV27 - CASSLLGPQETQYF TGTGCCAGCAGTTTATTGGGGCCCCAGGAGACCCAGTACTTC
TRBJ2-7 - TRBV9 TRBD1 CASSVGQAITYEQYF TGTGCCAGCAGCGTCGGACAGGCGATAACCTACGAGCAGTACTTC
TRBJ2-7 - TRBV29-1 - CSVSGGGSLSYEQYF TGCAGCGTTTCTGGGGGGGGCAGCCTCTCCTACGAGCAGTACTTC
TRBJ1-3 - TRBV7-6 - CASSREYSGNTIYF TGTGCCAGCAGCCGAGAATACTCTGGAAACACCATATATTTT
TRBJ1-5 - TRBV9 TRBD1 CASSVDGQVSQPQHF TGTGCCAGCAGCGTAGATGGACAGGTCAGCCAGCCCCAGCATTTT
TRBJ2-1 - TRBV5-1 TRBD1 CASSLVTGINEQFF TGCGCCAGCAGCTTGGTGACAGGGATCAATGAGCAGTTCTTC
TRBJ1-4 - TRBV19 - CASNGGGANEKLFF TGTGCCTCGAACGGAGGGGGGGCTAATGAAAAACTGTTTTTT
TRBJ1-1 - TRBV29-1 - CSVEVSGQAEAFF TGCAGCGTTGAAGTCTCTGGACAAGCGGAAGCTTTCTTT
TRBJ2-1 - TRBV7-3 TRBD1 CASSPGTGEYNEQFF TGTGCCAGCAGCCCCGGGACAGGGGAATACAATGAGCAGTTCTTC
TRBJ2-3 - TRBV30 TRBD2 CAWSVASGGSTDTQYF TGTGCCTGGAGTGTAGCGAGCGGGGGTAGCACAGATACGCAGTATTTT
TRBJ2-3 - TRBV10-3 - CAIREAGLSTDTQYF TGTGCCATCAGGGAAGCAGGATTAAGCACAGATACGCAGTATTTT
TRBJ2-4 - TRBV9 - CASSALDSSGRHIQYF TGTGCCAGCAGCGCTCTAGACTCCTCGGGGAGGCACATTCAGTACTTC
TRBJ2-2 - TRBV4-1 - CASSQDLTVTGELFF TGCGCCAGCAGCCAAGACTTGACAGTGACCGGGGAGCTGTTTTTT
TRBJ2-7 - TRBV15 TRBD1 CATSRPQGAGEQYF TGTGCCACCAGCAGACCCCAGGGGGCTGGCGAGCAGTACTTC
TRBJ1-3 - TRBV12-5 TRBD1 CASGSGQGSGNTIYF TGTGCTAGTGGTTCGGGACAGGGCTCTGGAAACACCATATATTTT
TRBJ2-5 - TRBV5-6 TRBD1 CASSPNRGKTQYF TGTGCCAGCAGCCCAAACAGGGGGAAGACCCAGTACTTC
TRBJ2-7 - TRBV14 - CASSQVYEQYF TGTGCCAGCAGCCAAGTATACGAGCAGTACTTC
TRBJ2-7 few TRBV6-5 - CASSLTGETLEQYF TGTGCCAGCAGTTTGACAGGCGAAACGCTCGAGCAGTACTTC
TRBJ1-5 - TRBV21-1 - CAPRDRIDQPQHF TGTGCCCCCCGAGACAGGATAGATCAGCCCCAGCATTTT
TRBJ2-1 - TRBV4-2 TRBD2 CASSLSGGISIDEQFF TGTGCCAGCAGCCTTAGCGGGGGGATTTCTATCGATGAGCAGTTCTTC
TRBJ1-4 - TRBV7-9 - CASSPSRANKGDEKLFF TGTGCCAGCAGCCCCTCCCGAGCCAACAAGGGGGATGAAAAACTGTTTTTT
TRBJ1-1 - TRBV9 - CASTERLNTEAFF TGTGCCAGCACCGAGAGGTTGAACACTGAAGCTTTCTTT
TRBJ2-3 - TRBV5-4 TRBD2 CASSSPTKRGVTDTQYF TGTGCCAGCAGCTCGCCGACCAAGCGGGGGGTCACAGATACGCAGTATTTT
TRBJ2-1 - TRBV30 TRBD2 CAWSVAERGAYNEQFF TGTGCCTGGAGTGTAGCGGAGCGGGGGGCCTACAATGAGCAGTTCTTC
TRBJ1-1 once TRBV19 - CASSPARLASTEAFF TGTGCCAGTAGTCCCGCCCGCCTCGCGAGCACTGAAGCTTTCTTT
TRBJ2-1 - TRBV18 - CASSPVLDYNEQFF TGTGCCAGCTCACCCGTGCTAGATTACAATGAGCAGTTCTTC
TRBJ2-3 - TRBV5-4 TRBD2 CASSSWTSDTDTQYF TGTGCCAGCAGCTCGTGGACTAGCGACACAGATACGCAGTATTTT